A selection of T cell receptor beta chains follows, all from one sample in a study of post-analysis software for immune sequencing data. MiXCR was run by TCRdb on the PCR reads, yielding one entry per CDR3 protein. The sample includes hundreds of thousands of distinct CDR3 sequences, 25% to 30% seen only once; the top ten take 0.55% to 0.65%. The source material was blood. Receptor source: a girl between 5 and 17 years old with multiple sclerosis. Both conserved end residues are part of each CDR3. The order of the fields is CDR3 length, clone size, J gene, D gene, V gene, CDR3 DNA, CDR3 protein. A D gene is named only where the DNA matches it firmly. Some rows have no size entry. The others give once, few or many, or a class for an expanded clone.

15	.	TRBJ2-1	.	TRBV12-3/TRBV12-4	TGTGCCAGCAGGGAAACTAGGAGCTCCTACAATGAGCAGTTCTTC	CASRETRSSYNEQFF
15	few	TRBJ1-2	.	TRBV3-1	TGTGCCAGCCGGAGAGAATGTTTCGTGTGTCCCGGCTACACCTTC	CASRRECFVCPGYTF
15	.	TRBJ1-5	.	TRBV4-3	TGCGCCAGCAGCTCGTGGTTGGGCAGCAATCAGCCCCAGCATTTT	CASSSWLGSNQPQHF
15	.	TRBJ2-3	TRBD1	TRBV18	TGTGCCAGCTCACGGGACAGGGGTGACGCAGATACGCAGTATTTT	CASSRDRGDADTQYF
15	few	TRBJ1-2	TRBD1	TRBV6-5	TGTGCCAGCAGTCGAACCGGGACAGGGGTCTCAGGCTACACCTTC	CASSRTGTGVSGYTF
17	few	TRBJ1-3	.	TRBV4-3	TGCGCCAGCAGCCGACATATCGACAGGCCCTCTGGAAACACCATATATTTT	CASSRHIDRPSGNTIYF
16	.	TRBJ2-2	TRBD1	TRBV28	TGTGCCAGCATCCTGGCTGGGACAGTTAACACCGGGGAGCTGTTTTTT	CASILAGTVNTGELFF
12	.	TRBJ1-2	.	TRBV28	TGTGCCAGCAGTTACGGACCCTGGGGCTACACCTTC	CASSYGPWGYTF
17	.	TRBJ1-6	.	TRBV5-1	TGCGCCAGCAGCTTCGAATTTGCCGGGACCGTAAATTCACCCCTCCACTTT	CASSFEFAGTVNSPLHF
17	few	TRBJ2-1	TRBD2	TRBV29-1	TGCAGCGGGCGGGAGAGGACTAGCGGGAGTTACTACAATGAGCAGTTCTTC	CSGRERTSGSYYNEQFF
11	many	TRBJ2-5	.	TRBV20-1	TGCAGTGCCCCGGGACAAGAGACCCAGTACTTC	CSAPGQETQYF
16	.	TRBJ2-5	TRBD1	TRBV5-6	TGTGCCAGCAGCGCTACGGGACAGGGGACGATAGAGACCCAGTACTTC	CASSATGQGTIETQYF
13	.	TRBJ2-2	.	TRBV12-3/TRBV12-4	TGTGCCATCCGGCAGACGAACACCGGGGAGCTGTTTTTT	CAIRQTNTGELFF
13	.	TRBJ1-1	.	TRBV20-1	TGCAGTGCTCCGGTCGTGTCGGGGACTGAAGCTTTCTTT	CSAPVVSGTEAFF
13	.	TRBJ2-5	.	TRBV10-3	TGTGCCATCAAAGACTCAGGCGGGGAGGCCCAGTACTTC	CAIKDSGGEAQYF
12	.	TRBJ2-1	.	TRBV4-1	TGCGCCAGCAGCCCGACTCGTTCTGAGCAGTTCTTC	CASSPTRSEQFF
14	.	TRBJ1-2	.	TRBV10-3	TGTGCCATCAGTGAGCTTAACCGACAGGTGGGCTACACCTTC	CAISELNRQVGYTF
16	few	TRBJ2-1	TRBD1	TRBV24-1	TGTGCCACCAGTGACCGGACAGGGGTCTCCTACAATGAGCAGTTCTTC	CATSDRTGVSYNEQFF
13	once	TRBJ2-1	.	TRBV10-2	TGCGCCAGCAGTGAGGCGCCGGGCCTAGAGCAGTTCTTC	CASSEAPGLEQFF
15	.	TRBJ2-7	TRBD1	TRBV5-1	TGCGCCAGCAGACACAGCTGGGGACAGAGCTACGAGCAGTACTTC	CASRHSWGQSYEQYF
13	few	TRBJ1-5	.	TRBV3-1	TGTGCCAGCAGCCAGGGACAAGGGCAGCCCCAGCATTTT	CASSQGQGQPQHF
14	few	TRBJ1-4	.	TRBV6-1	TGTGCCAGCAGTGAGGGTGCTGCAAATGAAAAACTGTTTTTT	CASSEGAANEKLFF
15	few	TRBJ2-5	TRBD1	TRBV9	TGTGCCAGCAGCGCCGGGACAGGGAAGGATAAGACCCAGTACTTC	CASSAGTGKDKTQYF
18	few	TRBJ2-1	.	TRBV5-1	TGCGCCAGCAGCTTGGGAGAGATTGGCGGGCTTTCCTACAATGAGCAGTTCTTC	CASSLGEIGGLSYNEQFF
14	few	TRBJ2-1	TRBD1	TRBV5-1	TGCGCCAGCAGCTCGCTGGGACAGAACAATGAGCAGTTCTTC	CASSSLGQNNEQFF
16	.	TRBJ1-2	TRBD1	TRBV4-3	TGCGCCAGCAGCCGTGAAGGGACAGGGGGCCGCGGAGGCTACACCTTC	CASSREGTGGRGGYTF
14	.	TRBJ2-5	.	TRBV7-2	TGTGCCAGCACCCAGTCGGCGGGGTTAGAGACCCAGTACTTC	CASTQSAGLETQYF
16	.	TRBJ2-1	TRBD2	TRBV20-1	TGCAGTGCTCGCCGGACTAGCGGGAGCTCCTACAATGAGCAGTTCTTC	CSARRTSGSSYNEQFF
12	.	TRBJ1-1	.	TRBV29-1	TGCAGCGTTGTGAGGGGCATCACTGAAGCTTTCTTT	CSVVRGITEAFF
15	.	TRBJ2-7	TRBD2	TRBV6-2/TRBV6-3	TGTGCCAGCAATGCTCTAGCGGGGTACTCCTACGAGCAGTACTTC	CASNALAGYSYEQYF
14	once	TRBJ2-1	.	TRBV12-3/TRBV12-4	TGTGCCAGCAGGGAGCGGACCTCCTACAATGAGCAGTTCTTC	CASRERTSYNEQFF
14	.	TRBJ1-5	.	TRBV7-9	TGTGCCAGCAGCCCCCCGGGACCTAATCAGCCCCAGCATTTT	CASSPPGPNQPQHF
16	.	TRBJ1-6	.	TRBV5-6	TGTGCCAGCAGCTTACAAAGCAGCTCCCCAAATTCACCCCTCCACTTT	CASSLQSSSPNSPLHF
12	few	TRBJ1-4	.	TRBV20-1	TGCAGTGTCAGGAGGCTAGGGGAAAAACTGTTTTTT	CSVRRLGEKLFF
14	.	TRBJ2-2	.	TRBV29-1	TGCAGCGTTGAACGCCGGTGGGGCGCCGGGGAGCTGTTTTTT	CSVERRWGAGELFF
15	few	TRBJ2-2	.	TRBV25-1	TGTGCCAGCAGTGAACTCGGGGCGAACACCGGGGAGCTGTTTTTT	CASSELGANTGELFF
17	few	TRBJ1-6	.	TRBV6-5	TGTGCCAGCAGTTACGAACGGCCTAATTTTTATAATTCACCCCTCCACTTT	CASSYERPNFYNSPLHF
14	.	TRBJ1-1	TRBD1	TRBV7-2	TGTGCCAGCAGCCCACAGGGGGCTAGCACTGAAGCTTTCTTT	CASSPQGASTEAFF
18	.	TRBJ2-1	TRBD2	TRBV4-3	TGCGCCAGCAGCAATGTGGGGCTAGCGGGAGGGCCGGGCGATGAGCAGTTCTTC	CASSNVGLAGGPGDEQFF